This entry lists 23 T cell receptor beta chains sequenced from one sample in a study of blood T cells in healthy people across ages. The authors ran a second PCR of about 6 to 11 cycles using a sample-barcoded 5' primer and a J-beta primer mix. Each CDR3 protein gets one entry after TCRdb re-called the 5' RACE reads with MiXCR. Of roughly 900,000 distinct CDR3 sequences in the sample, more than 25% are singletons; the top ten hold approximately 15%. The sequencing sample was made of blood. Receptor source: a woman of 80 years or more in good health.

In regard to this clonotype: The junction shows a germline mismatch at one end, possibly a read error. The chain recombines TRBV30 with TRBJ2-4, with 11 bases that match TRBD2. The CDR3 runs to 14 residues. Germline-derived CDR1 and CDR2 are GTSNPN and SVGIG (reference sequence). The CDR3 spells CTWTRTSGFYAQYF. The DNA of the CDR3 is TGTACCTGGACGCGGACTAGCGGGTTCTACGCCCAGTACTTC.

This clonotype appeared many times. The rearrangement links TRBV7-8 to TRBJ1-5, with no clear D. The germline V gene has CDR1 SGHVS and CDR2 FQNEAQ. Trimming shortened V by 1 base and J by 6 bases, and 10 bases separated the two germline ends. The CDR3 is made up of 14 amino acids. The DNA for the CDR3 is TGTGCCAGCAGCTTAGGGACCGTGGGTCAGCCCCAGCATTTT. Translated, it gives CASSLGTVGQPQHF.

This clonotype was picked up many times. CDR3 in amino acids: CSARSSSAYISYNEQFF. The DNA for the CDR3 is TGCAGTGCTAGATCCTCTAGCGCGTATATCTCCTACAATGAGCAGTTCTTC. J is TRBJ2-1 and V is TRBV20-1; D might be TRBD2 (6 bases). Germline lookup yields CDR1 DFQATT and CDR2 SNEGSKA (reference sequence). The CDR3 contains 17 residues. The V gene lost 2 bases and the J gene lost 0 bases, with 17 bases spanning the gap.

The table lists this clonotype with many counts. The V and J genes are TRBV7-2 and TRBJ2-1; D gene unclear. The CDR3 has 15 amino acids. Trimming left V 4 bases short and J 6 bases short, with 16 bases between. CDR1 and CDR2 (germline): SGHTA, FQGNSA. Written as DNA, the CDR3 is TGTGCCAGCAGCTCAGGTCGGGTCGGTGGCAATGAGCAGTTCTTC. Its translation: CASSSGRVGGNEQFF.

The CDR3: CASRFYETAYEQYF. For the CDR3, the DNA is TGTGCCAGCAGGTTTTATGAGACCGCTTACGAGCAGTACTTC. The chain is built from TRBV7-2 and TRBJ2-7; D not resolved. The CDR3 loop spans 14 amino acids. V lost 6 bases and J lost 4, with 16 bases in between. Looked up from germline, CDR1 is SGHTA and CDR2 is FQGNSA.

The chain carries TRBV29-1 and TRBJ2-7, with TRBD1 matching 7 bases. The CDR3 contains 14 residues. The ends lost 4 bases at V and 3 bases at J; junction bases unmatched: 9. CDR1 is SQVTM, CDR2 ANQGSEA, per germline. The CDR3 reads CSVAAQGRSYEQYF. The CDR3 nucleotides read TGCAGCGTTGCGGCACAGGGGAGAAGCTACGAGCAGTACTTC.

This clonotype was recorded many times. This chain uses TRBV6-5 with TRBJ2-1; D not certain. V gave up 2 bases and J gave up 6 bases, with 8 bases separating them. The CDR3 extends over 13 amino acids. CDR1 MNHEY and CDR2 SVGAGI come from the germline V gene. The CDR3 protein is CASSYGYPNEQFF. The CDR3 DNA reads as TGTGCCAGCAGTTACGGGTACCCCAATGAGCAGTTCTTC.

This clonotype was detected ten times or more. This chain connects TRBV7-2 to TRBJ2-4; TRBD1 or TRBD2 may be the D gene (5 bases each). CDR1 is SGHTA, CDR2 FQGNSA, per germline. Trimming removed 1 base from V and 7 bases from J, with 11 bases in between. The CDR3 covers 14 residues. CDR3 coding DNA: TGTGCCAGCAGCTTAGGAGGGGATGGGAACATTCAGTACTTC. It encodes CASSLGGDGNIQYF. Variable domain in full (rest from reference TRBV7-2 and TRBJ2-4): GAGVSQSPSNKVTEKGKDVELRCDPISGHTALYWYRQSLGQGLEFLIYFQGNSAPDKSGLPSDRFSAERTGGSVSTLTIQRTQQEDSAVYLCASSLGGDGNIQYFGAGTRLSVL.

This clonotype was counted between two and nine times. The chain carries TRBV6-6 and TRBJ1-2; D is unresolved. The CDR3 is made up of 17 amino acids. V dropped 4 bases and J dropped 8 bases, with 26 bases sitting between them. CDR1 is MNHNY and CDR2 is SVGAGI in the germline V gene (reference sequence). CDR3 protein: CASSSPSGVGSSGGYTF. The CDR3 nucleotides are TGTGCCAGCAGTTCCCCGTCTGGTGTAGGTTCTTCCGGGGGCTACACCTTC.

The rearrangement uses TRBV29-1 and TRBJ1-2; D is perhaps TRBD1 (5 bases). This CDR3 has 14 residues. Deletions cut 5 bases from V and 0 bases from J, with 13 bases between. The V gene's germline CDR1 is SQVTM and CDR2 ANQGSEA. CDR3 coding DNA: TGCAGCGTTCCAGGGTCTTTTCCTAACTATGGCTACACCTTC. Its translation: CSVPGSFPNYGYTF.

This clonotype occurred a few times. The rearrangement uses TRBV7-2 and TRBJ1-5; no reliable D call. CDR1 SGHTA and CDR2 FQGNSA come from the germline V gene. The germline V and J ends were trimmed by 1 base and 12 bases, with 10 bases remaining between them. The CDR3 sequence is 12 residues long. CDR3 nucleotides: TGTGCCAGCAGCTTAGGGTGGGCCAGCCAGCATTTT. This translates into CASSLGWASQHF.

This clonotype has at least ten counts. This chain connects TRBV6-5 to TRBJ2-7; 7 bases are a match to TRBD2. Germline V lookup: CDR1 MNHEY, CDR2 SVGAGI. The V and J ends lost 0 bases and 7 bases, in that order; junction bases with no gene match: 12. The length of the CDR3 is 16 residues. Here the CDR3 reads CASSYSSQRGNEEQYF. In DNA form, the CDR3 reads TGTGCCAGCAGTTACTCGAGTCAGCGGGGCAATGAGGAGCAGTACTTC.

This clonotype was picked up a small number of times. This sequence joins TRBV3-1 and TRBJ1-5; a possible D gene is TRBD1 (5 bases). The CDR3 spans 15 residues. V dropped 5 bases and J dropped 0 bases, with 11 bases sitting between them. CDR1 and CDR2 (germline): LGHDT, YNNKEL (reference sequence). The CDR3 DNA sequence: TGTGCCAGCAGCAAGGGGACTTATAGCAATCAGCCCCAGCATTTT. It encodes CASSKGTYSNQPQHF.

In its sample, this clonotype was seen many times. The CDR3 reads CASVSGQVIPQHF. In DNA, the CDR3 is TGTGCCAGCGTCTCCGGACAGGTCATACCCCAGCATTTT. The V gene is TRBV7-2, the J gene TRBJ1-5; 7 bases are shared with TRBD1. The V segment lost 8 bases and the J segment 10 bases; nucleotides outside the gene matches: 11. CDR1 and CDR2 (germline): SGHTA, FQGNSA. This CDR3 spans 13 amino acids.

This clonotype was observed a single time. J is TRBJ2-5 and V is TRBV4-1; tentatively, D is TRBD1 (7 bases). Germline lookup yields CDR1 MGHRA and CDR2 YSYEKL. V was cut by 1 base and J by 1 base, with 16 bases left in between. CDR3 size: 17 residues. The CDR3 is CASSQVLAGTAQETQYF. CDR3 coding DNA: TGCGCCAGCAGCCAAGTTCTCGCGGGGACAGCCCAAGAGACCCAGTACTTC.

Comments on this clonotype: A clone one base away is much larger, so this may be a read error. The chain uses TRBV5-6 and TRBJ2-5, with D unresolved. Germline CDR1 and CDR2: SGHDT and YYEEEE. CDR3 length: 13 amino acids. CDR3 in amino acids: CASSLLQEETQDF. CDR3 nucleotide sequence: TGTGCCAGCAGCTTGCTCCAGGAAGAGACCCAGGACTTC.

This clonotype was found many times. The chain recombines TRBV30 with TRBJ2-5; D unclear. Trimming left V 4 bases short and J 5 bases short, with 11 bases between. CDR3 length equals 12 residues. Looked up from germline, CDR1 is GTSNPN and CDR2 is SVGIG (reference sequence). In DNA form, the CDR3 reads TGTGCCTGGAAGCGAGCTGGCGAGACCCAGTACTTC. This encodes CAWKRAGETQYF.

As to this clonotype: A much larger clonotype is one base distant, so this may be a read error. CDR3 bases: TGCGCCAGCAGCCAAGAACGGACAGGGGGCAGCGGAAAACTGTTTTTT. This encodes CASSQERTGGSGKLFF. V usage is TRBV4-3 and J usage is TRBJ1-4, with 11 bases aligning to TRBD1. Germline V lookup: CDR1 LGHNA, CDR2 YSLEER. This CDR3 is built from 16 residues. V trimming: 0 bases; J trimming: 10 bases; junction bases outside the gene matches: 7.

The genes are TRBV30 and TRBJ1-2; D is unclear. The germline V gene has CDR1 GTSNPN and CDR2 SVGIG (reference sequence). The CDR3 has 13 amino acids. Trimming cost V 7 bases and J 4 bases, with 16 bases left between them. The CDR3 nucleotides read TGTGCCTACCAGAGTGACGGGGTCTATGGCTACACCTTC. It encodes CAYQSDGVYGYTF.

This clonotype showed up many times. V is TRBV29-1 and J is TRBJ2-1; D unclear. Germline CDR1 SQVTM, CDR2 ANQGSEA. The CDR3 loop spans 10 amino acids. Trimming removed 4 bases from V and 9 bases from J, with 7 bases in between. CDR3 sequence reads: CSVGDFEQFF. CDR3 coding DNA: TGCAGCGTTGGTGACTTTGAGCAGTTCTTC.

Comments on this clonotype: This may be a read error, as it is one base from a much larger clone. The rearrangement joins TRBV27 to TRBJ2-7, with a tentative D call TRBD2 (6 bases). Trimming took 5 bases from V and 12 from J, leaving 29 bases between them. The CDR3 covers 16 residues. CDR1 and CDR2 (germline): MNHEY, SMNVEV (reference sequence). CDR3 sequence reads: CASSAGNSGVWETLYF. The CDR3, as DNA: TGTGCCAGCAGTGCAGGCAATTCGGGGGTGTGGGAGACCCTGTACTTC.

This clonotype has ten or more counts. The chain has TRBV7-2 and TRBJ2-7; the D gene could be TRBD1 or TRBD2 (5 bases each). CDR1 SGHTA and CDR2 FQGNSA come from the germline V gene. The CDR3 is 14 residues long. V lost 1 base and J 2 bases, leaving 9 bases between the germline ends. CDR3 in DNA: TGTGCCAGCAGCTTAGGAGGGGATACCTACGAGCAGTACTTC. This gives the protein CASSLGGDTYEQYF.

There are a few counts of this clonotype. The chain couples TRBV7-2 to TRBJ2-2; D gene uncertain. The germline CDR1 and CDR2 sequences are SGHTA and FQGNSA. Deletions cut 5 bases from V and 6 bases from J, with 13 bases between. CDR3 length: 14 amino acids. The chain's CDR3 is CASSPEVGPGELFF. In DNA, the CDR3 is TGTGCCAGCAGCCCAGAGGTCGGCCCCGGGGAGCTGTTTTTT.